These 25 T cell receptor beta chains were sequenced from one sample in a study of blood T cell repertoires in COVID-19. Produced via immunoSEQ multiplex PCR; TCRdb's table is partial and in-frame only. The data show roughly 290,000 clones, approximately 85% seen once. Sequences were obtained from PBMCs or T cells enriched from blood (not recorded which). The receptors originated from a young woman who had recovered from COVID-19.

The chain has TRBV5-5 and TRBJ1-2; TRBD1 agrees at 9 bases. V was pared by 0 bases and J by 4 bases, with 4 bases of the junction left unmatched. The CDR3 has 15 amino acids. CDR1 is SGHKS and CDR2 is YYEKEE in the germline V gene (reference sequence). CDR3 DNA sequence: TGTGCCAGCAGCTTGGGGGGACAGGGCGCCTATGGCTACACCTTC. Its protein product is CASSLGGQGAYGYTF.

This chain connects TRBV28 to TRBJ1-5; TRBD1 might be the D (5 bases). This CDR3 comprises 15 residues. Per germline, CDR1 MDHEN and CDR2 SYDVKM. Trimming shortened V by 7 bases and J by 5 bases, and 18 bases separated the two germline ends. CDR3 in amino acids: CASIPGWRAHQPQHF. The CDR3 DNA is TGTGCCAGCATCCCAGGGTGGAGGGCCCATCAGCCCCAGCATTTT.

This clone has only a few counts. The chain links TRBV27 to TRBJ1-1; the D gene is possibly TRBD1 (5 bases). The V end was cut by 2 bases, the J end by 6 bases, with 10 bases between. From germline, CDR1 is MNHEY and CDR2 SMNVEV (reference sequence). The CDR3 totals 13 residues. The CDR3 region has the DNA TGTGCCAGCAGTTTAGCGCAGGGCGCTGAAGCTTTCTTT. This translates into CASSLAQGAEAFF.

V and J are TRBV21-1 and TRBJ2-7; the D call in the table, TRBD1, was not verified against the DNA. TRBV21-1 is a pseudogene. The CDR3 is 13 amino acids. CDR3 nucleotides: TGTGCCATACCGGGACAGGGGAACTACGAGCAGTACTTC. Residues: CAIPGQGNYEQYF.

This chain connects TRBV11-2 to TRBJ2-2, with D possibly matching TRBD2 (6 bases). The length of the CDR3 is 16 residues. The germline V gene has CDR1 SGHAT and CDR2 FQNNGV. Trimming took off 5 bases at V and 8 bases at J, with 21 bases between the two ends. Here the CDR3 DNA reads TGTGCCAGCAGCCCAATGAACGGGGGTCCGGGAGGGGAGCTGTTTTTT. This encodes CASSPMNGGPGGELFF. The whole variable domain, filled in from reference TRBV11-2 and TRBJ2-2, reads EAGVAQSPRYKIIEKRQSVAFWCNPISGHATLYWYQQILGQGPKLLIQFQNNGVVDDSQLPKDRFSAERLKGVDSTLKIQPAKLEDSAVYLCASSPMNGGPGGELFFGEGSRLTVL.

The gene calls are TRBV28 and TRBJ2-7, with TRBD1 matching 7 bases. CDR3 size: 12 residues. Germline assignment: CDR1 MDHEN and CDR2 SYDVKM. With V trimmed by 4 bases and J by 6 bases, 3 bases remained unmatched. The CDR3 region has the DNA TGTGCCAGCAGTTCTGGGACAGCCGAGCAGTACTTC. It is translated as CASSSGTAEQYF.

The V gene is TRBV28, the J gene TRBJ2-1; possible D gene TRBD2, 5 bases. The CDR3 totals 13 residues. The V end lost 2 bases, the J end lost 9 bases, and 11 bases lay between the germline ends. Germline lookup yields CDR1 MDHEN and CDR2 SYDVKM. In DNA form, the CDR3 reads TGTGCCAGCAGTTTAGCCTCTGCGGGTGAGCAGTTCTTC. Translated: CASSLASAGEQFF. The complete variable domain, with remaining parts taken from reference TRBV28 and TRBJ2-1, reads DVKVTQSSRYLVKRTGEKVFLECVQDMDHENMFWYRQDPGLGLRLIYFSYDVKMKEKGDIPEGYSVSREKKERFSLILESASTNQTSMYLCASSLASAGEQFFGPGTRLTVL.

CDR3 loop: CASSSRGTAKSSYNEQFF. The CDR3 DNA is TGTGCCAGCAGCTCCCGGGGGACGGCTAAGAGCTCCTACAATGAGCAGTTCTTC. The chain couples TRBV27 to TRBJ2-1, with D perhaps matching TRBD2 (6 bases). Germline V gives CDR1 MNHEY, CDR2 SMNVEV (reference sequence). This CDR3 comprises 18 residues. Trimming left V 6 bases short and J 0 bases short, with 21 bases between.

The chain joins TRBV18 to TRBJ1-1; 9 nucleotides align to TRBD1. The CDR3 sequence is 16 residues long. Trimming removed 2 bases from V and 6 bases from J; junction bases left unmatched: 10. The germline V gene encodes CDR1 KGHSH and CDR2 LQKENI. The CDR3 is CASSPGRPGQGAEAFF. The CDR3 coding sequence is TGTGCCAGCTCACCAGGACGGCCGGGACAGGGAGCTGAAGCTTTCTTT.

V is TRBV9 and J is TRBJ1-2; TRBD1 might be the D (6 bases). The V gene lost 3 bases and the J gene lost 0 bases, with 9 bases spanning the gap. The germline gives CDR1 SGDLS, CDR2 YYNGEE. The CDR3 totals 14 residues. The CDR3 loop is CASSDGDTNYGYTF. The CDR3 nucleotides are TGTGCCAGCAGCGACGGGGACACTAACTATGGCTACACCTTC.

This chain uses TRBV10-1 with TRBJ2-7; tentatively, D is TRBD1 (6 bases). CDR1 and CDR2 from the germline V gene are WNHNN and SYGVQD (reference sequence). V dropped 0 bases and J dropped 0 bases, with 15 bases sitting between them. The CDR3 length is 17 residues. CDR3: CASSESIGRGSSYEQYF. Here the CDR3 DNA reads TGCGCCAGCAGTGAGTCGATTGGCAGGGGCAGCTCCTACGAGCAGTACTTC.

The rearrangement joins TRBV15 to TRBJ2-7; 7 nucleotides match TRBD1. V trimming: 3 bases; J trimming: 3 bases; junction bases outside the gene matches: 8. The length of the CDR3 is 15 residues. Germline-derived CDR1 and CDR2 are LNHNV and YYDKDF (reference sequence). CDR3 loop: CATSSGTVLGYEQYF. CDR3 DNA sequence: TGTGCCACCAGCAGCGGGACAGTGCTGGGCTACGAGCAGTACTTC.

V usage is TRBV7-3 and J usage is TRBJ2-7; 9 bases map to TRBD2. This CDR3 has 15 amino acids. J gave up 2 bases and V 3 bases, and 5 bases lay outside the gene matches. In germline, CDR1 is SGHTA, CDR2 FQGTGA. The CDR3 bases are TGTGCCAGCAGCTTTCTAGCGGGAACAGCCTACGAGCAGTACTTC. As protein: CASSFLAGTAYEQYF.

The V call is TRBV11-2, the J call TRBJ1-5, with unresolved D. The CDR3 loop spans 14 amino acids. V lost 1 base to trimming and J lost 4 bases, with 8 bases between them. Germline assignment: CDR1 SGHAT and CDR2 FQNNGV. CDR3 sequence reads: CASSLGTDNQPQHF. DNA of the CDR3: TGTGCCAGCAGCTTAGGCACAGATAATCAGCCCCAGCATTTT.

CDR3 in DNA: TGTGCCAGCAGAGGGGCGGGGAACTATGGCTACACCTTC. Translated: CASRGAGNYGYTF. This rearrangement joins TRBV6-5 to TRBJ1-2, with a tentative D call TRBD1 (5 bases). The V gene's germline CDR1 is MNHEY and CDR2 SVGAGI. V gave up 6 bases and J gave up 2 bases, with 10 bases separating them. This CDR3 is 13 amino acids long.

The J gene is TRBJ1-4, the V gene TRBV7-8; the match to TRBD1 covers 7 bases. The CDR3 covers 15 residues. Germline V lookup: CDR1 SGHVS, CDR2 FQNEAQ. V dropped 5 bases and J dropped 2; count of bases not matched to a gene: 5. The CDR3 DNA sequence: TGTGCCAGCAGCCTCCCGGACAGGACTAATGAAAAACTGTTTTTT. Its protein is CASSLPDRTNEKLFF.

J is TRBJ1-1 and V is TRBV5-6; tentatively, D is TRBD1 (5 bases). The CDR3 runs to 14 residues. Germline values: CDR1 SGHDT, CDR2 YYEEEE. V was clipped by 0 bases and J by 2 bases, with 8 bases between them. In DNA form, the CDR3 reads TGTGCCAGCAGCTTGGTGCAGGGAAACACTGAAGCTTTCTTT. Its protein product is CASSLVQGNTEAFF.

The table lists this clone with a few counts. The J gene is TRBJ2-2, the V gene TRBV12-1; whether TRBD1, the table's D call, matches the DNA was not checked. TRBV12-1 is a pseudogene. The CDR3 totals 14 residues. In nucleotides, the CDR3 is TGTGCCAGATCTGGGCCCAGGGGACCCGGGGAGCTGTTTTTT. Its protein is CARSGPRGPGELFF.

The CDR3 region has the DNA TGTGCCTGGGGAAGGCGGGAGTCGGTGATTACCTTC. This translates into CAWGRRESVITF. The gene calls are TRBV30 and TRBJ1-2; D not resolved. CDR3 length: 12 amino acids. CDR1 GTSNPN and CDR2 SVGIG come from the germline V gene (reference sequence). Trimming stripped 5 bases from V and 14 bases from J, with 21 bases between.

The chain couples TRBV11-2 to TRBJ1-2; possibly TRBD1 for D (5 bases). Germline loops: CDR1 SGHAT, CDR2 FQNNGV. The V and J ends lost 5 bases and 13 bases respectively, with 20 bases between them. The length of the CDR3 is 13 residues. CDR3 residues: CASSPDSLTACTF. The CDR3 DNA follows: TGTGCCAGCAGCCCCGACAGCCTAACGGCATGCACCTTC.

On this clone: Germline is not matched at one junction end, which may reflect a read error. The CDR3 nucleotides read TGTGCCACTGTCGGAGATACCGCGGGTAGGGAGAGGTGGGGAAACTTT. Translating gives CATVGDTAGRERWGNF. The chain employs TRBV19 and TRBJ1-1; D is unclear. The CDR3 is made up of 16 amino acids. Germline V gene data show CDR1 as LNHDA and CDR2 as SQIVND (reference sequence).

This chain uses TRBV5-5 with TRBJ2-2; 13 bases map to TRBD2. There are 17 residues in the CDR3. Losses at the gene ends were 0 bases for V and 6 bases for J; bases not matched to a gene: 5. CDR1 and CDR2 from the germline V gene are SGHKS and YYEKEE (reference sequence). The CDR3 region has the DNA TGTGCCAGCAGCTTGGGAAACGGACTAGCGGGAGCCGGGGAGCTGTTTTTT. As protein: CASSLGNGLAGAGELFF.

This clone was detected many times. V and J are TRBV4-1 and TRBJ2-7, with 14 bases matching TRBD2. Germline V gene sequence: CDR1 MGHRA, CDR2 YSYEKL. V was clipped by 0 bases and J by 7 bases; unmatched bases: 5. CDR3 length: 16 residues. Here the CDR3 DNA reads TGCGCCAGCAGCCAAGATGGGACTAGCGGGAGTTATGAGCAGTACTTC. Protein: CASSQDGTSGSYEQYF.

The J gene is TRBJ1-2, the V gene TRBV12-3 or TRBV12-4; D is unclear. Deletions cut 2 bases from V and 5 bases from J, with 9 bases between. The CDR3 contains 13 residues. The CDR3 here is CASSLSTAYGYTF. CDR3 coding DNA: TGTGCCAGCAGTTTAAGCACAGCATATGGCTACACCTTC.

The J gene is TRBJ2-5, the V gene TRBV7-9; maybe TRBD1 (6 bases). From germline, CDR1 is SEHNR and CDR2 FQNEAQ (reference sequence). The CDR3 totals 13 residues. V was trimmed by 3 bases and J by 5 bases, leaving 10 bases between them. CDR3: CASSFTGPETQYF. The CDR3 region has the DNA TGTGCCAGCAGCTTCACAGGGCCGGAGACCCAGTACTTC.